This T cell receptor beta chain comes out of a study of human T cells and chemical hapten exposure. The wider study: Per-sample TCR yield variation was attributed mainly to small pooled library volume differences.

In this sample, this clonotype turned up many times. As for time point: healthy volunteer bleed at 2 weeks. Extraction yielded total RNA from whole blood (unfractionated). Unique molecular identifiers were attached to individual cDNA molecules within the library. Original processing methods: From roughly 23,000 to 640,000 TCRs were found per sample, with a median of about 96,000. MiXCR, run by TCRdb on the RACE reads, gives a single entry per CDR3 protein. TCRdb assigned the V and J calls; the authors' analysis was not used. Seen here are 130,000 or so distinct CDR3 sequences, approximately 8.3% observed once, and the top ten hold around 1.9%. This CDR3 is 15 amino acids long. Germline V gene sequence: CDR1 DFQATT, CDR2 SNEGSKA (reference sequence). With 0 bases removed from V and 0 bases from J, the gap between germline ends came to 12 bases.

The sequence derives from a male donor in good health. Some clones in this sample may be carry-over from other donors' samples. The genes are TRBV20-1 and TRBJ2-7; D could derive from TRBD1 or TRBD2 (5 bases each). Input material: whole blood. CDR3 in amino acids: CSARDTAGSSYEQYF. CDR3 nucleotides: TGCAGTGCTAGAGATACGGCAGGGAGCTCCTACGAGCAGTACTTC.